The T cell receptor beta chain described here comes from a study of T-cell memory formation after mild COVID-19. Whole-study context: TCR clusters largely stayed donor specific.

From the 5' RACE reads, TCRdb called clonotypes with MiXCR, one entry per CDR3 protein. This table holds 35,000 to 50,000 distinct CDR3 sequences, roughly 9.8% found once. The V end lost 6 bases, the J end lost 3 bases, and 12 bases lay between the germline ends. CDR1 DFQATT and CDR2 SNEGSKA come from the germline V gene (reference sequence). This CDR3 is 12 amino acids long. V gene TRBV20-1 combines with J gene TRBJ2-7; D not certain. The sequenced sample was PBMCs or a T cell subset sorted from them (not recorded which). This receptor was taken from an adult woman who had mild COVID-19 (a few samples of this study predate the infection). Cell type and time point are not known. The CDR3 reads CSARNASYEQYF. CDR3 DNA sequence: TGCAGTGCCCGAAACGCCAGCTACGAGCAGTACTTC.